This entry features one T cell receptor beta chain sequence. Its binding antigen is unknown. Nothing much larger sits one base from this clone, and base qualities are not available. TCRbeta CDR3 regions were amplified from genomic DNA by means of the immunoSEQ Assay, a bias-controlled multiplex PCR. The study's own analysis went as follows. The number of nucleated cells in each sample was estimated by amplification of reference gene primers within the assay. To quantify the absolute abundance of each unique TCRbeta CDR3 rearrangement, sequence reads were collapsed and filtered. For each sample, productive Simpson clonality was calculated by taking the square root of Simpson's diversity index across productive rearrangements. TCRdb re-hosts the immuneACCESS table, in-frame sequences only. Its copies lack some clones; in the studies checked, an unresolved V gene accounts for under half of them, and the cause for the rest is not known. D and trimming were read from the DNA, whereas the V and J calls and clone size are those reported in that table. The sample table holds approximately 90,000 clones, of which more than 75% were seen once. 17% of the sample comes from the top ten.

This entry is derived from a study of blood T cell repertoires in COVID-19 (TCRdb year 2020). Study-level background: Collaborator samples came from the United States, Italy and Spain and covered acute and convalescent phases of COVID-19. The prospective study material was composed of cDNA or gDNA derived from T cells, B-cell-depleted T cells, or PBMCs. Subjects who had been exposed to COVID-19, were actively infected with it, or had recovered from it provided the deeply sampled blood TCRbeta repertoires that made up the dataset. The repertoires were made available in a free public database intended to serve as a resource for research on the immune response to SARS-CoV-2. Samples came from the ongoing ImmuneRACE study (first 160 participants) plus 1,254 subjects from 6 global collaborators. The sample metadata nearly always contained a de-identified subject ID, COVID-19 status, age in years and sex. Where HLA class I and class II types were available, the types were taken from metadata supplied by the sample provider, not from assay-based typing. Broader findings and caveats from the paper: Clinical and demographic metadata were provided uncurated, with the amount varying by source and participant.

Collaborating institutions collected whole blood in K2EDTA tubes following their own protocols. For TCRbeta analysis, collaborators shipped samples in one of three forms: frozen whole blood, isolated PBMCs, or DNA extracted from either of those sample types. Here V drops 6 bases and J drops 2 bases, and the junction holds 9 bases not matched to any gene. Counted from cysteine to phenylalanine, this CDR3 has 16 amino acids. Only CDR3 DNA remains: 48 bases, in frame from the first base. CDR1 and CDR2 are read off the germline V gene (reference sequence) as LNHDA and SQIVND. Sequencing was done on a sample of peripheral blood. Recombination linked TRBV19 to TRBJ1-2; 10 bases in the junction line up with TRBD1. This sequence originates from a human donor in a cohort sampled during active COVID-19. The DNA is TGTGCCAGTAGGCCGGGACAGGGGACTTTAAACTATGGCTACACCTTC. It translates to CASRPGQGTLNYGYTF.